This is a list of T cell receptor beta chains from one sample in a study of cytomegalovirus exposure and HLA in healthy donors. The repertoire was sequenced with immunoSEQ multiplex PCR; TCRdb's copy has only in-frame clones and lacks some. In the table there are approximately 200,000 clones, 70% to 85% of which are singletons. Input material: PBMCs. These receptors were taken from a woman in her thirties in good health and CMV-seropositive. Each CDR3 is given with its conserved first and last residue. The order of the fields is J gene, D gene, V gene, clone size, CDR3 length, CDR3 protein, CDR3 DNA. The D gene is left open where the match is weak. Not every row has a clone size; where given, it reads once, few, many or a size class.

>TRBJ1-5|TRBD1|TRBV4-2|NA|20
CASSQGSYRGLRSHNQPQHF
TGTGCCAGCAGCCAAGGGTCATACAGGGGCCTCCGGTCCCACAATCAGCCCCAGCATTTT
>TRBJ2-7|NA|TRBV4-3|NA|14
CASSQETGRREQYF
TGCGCCAGCAGCCAAGAGACAGGCCGCCGCGAGCAGTACTTC
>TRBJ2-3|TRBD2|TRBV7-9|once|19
CASRPKGLAGVLGADTQYF
TGTGCCAGCAGACCTAAGGGACTAGCGGGAGTTCTAGGGGCAGATACGCAGTATTTT
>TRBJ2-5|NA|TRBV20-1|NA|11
CSARDLPTQYF
TGCAGTGCTAGAGATCTCCCTACCCAGTACTTC
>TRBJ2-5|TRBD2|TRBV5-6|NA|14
CASSLWTSRETQYF
TGTGCCAGCAGCTTATGGACTAGCAGGGAGACCCAGTACTTC
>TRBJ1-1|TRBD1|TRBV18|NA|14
CASSPRTGSTEAFF
TGTGCCAGCTCACCGCGGACAGGGAGCACTGAAGCTTTCTTT
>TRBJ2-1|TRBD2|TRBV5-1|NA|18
CASSYGTSGASSYNEQFF
TGCGCCAGCAGCTACGGGACTAGCGGGGCAAGCTCCTACAATGAGCAGTTCTTC
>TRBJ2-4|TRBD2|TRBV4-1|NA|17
CASSQGRASGAKNIQYF
TGCGCCAGCAGCCAAGGAAGGGCTAGCGGCGCCAAAAACATTCAGTACTTC
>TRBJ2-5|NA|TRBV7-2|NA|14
CASSLHEAQETQYF
TGTGCCAGCAGCTTACATGAGGCCCAAGAGACCCAGTACTTC
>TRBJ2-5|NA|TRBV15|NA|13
CATSAGDRETQYF
TGTGCCACCTCTGCAGGCGATCGAGAGACCCAGTACTTC
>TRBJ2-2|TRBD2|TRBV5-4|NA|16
CASSSGLAVYTGELFF
TGTGCCAGCAGCTCGGGACTAGCGGTTTACACCGGGGAGCTGTTTTTT
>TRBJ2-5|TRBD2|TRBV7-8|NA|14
CASSALAEGKTQYF
TGTGCCAGCAGCGCCCTAGCGGAAGGAAAGACCCAGTACTTC
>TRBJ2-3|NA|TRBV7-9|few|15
CASSASRGRTDTQYF
TGTGCCAGCAGCGCAAGTCGGGGGAGGACAGATACGCAGTATTTT
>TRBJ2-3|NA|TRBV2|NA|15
CASSEPAASTDTQYF
TGTGCCAGCAGTGAACCAGCGGCTAGCACAGATACGCAGTATTTT
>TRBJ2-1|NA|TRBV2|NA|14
CASAMGGSYNEQFF
TGTGCCAGCGCGATGGGGGGCTCCTACAATGAGCAGTTCTTC
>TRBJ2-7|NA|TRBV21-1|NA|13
CASSPPPSDREDF
TGTGCCAGCAGCCCTCCACCCTCGGACAGGGAGGATTTC
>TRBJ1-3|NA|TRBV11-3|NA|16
CASSLGAQHSGNTIYF
TGTGCCAGCAGCTTAGGGGCCCAACACTCTGGAAACACCATATATTTT
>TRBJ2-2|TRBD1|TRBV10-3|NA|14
CAISLGQDTGELFF
TGTGCCATCAGCCTCGGACAGGACACCGGGGAGCTGTTTTTT
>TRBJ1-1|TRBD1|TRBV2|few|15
CASSWTGITSSEAFF
TGTGCCAGCAGTTGGACAGGGATAACCTCGTCTGAAGCTTTCTTT
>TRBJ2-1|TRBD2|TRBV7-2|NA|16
CASSLEGTSRHNEQFF
TGTGCCAGCAGCTTAGAGGGGACTAGCAGGCACAATGAGCAGTTCTTC
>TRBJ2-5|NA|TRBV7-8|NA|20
CASSSTGDRQTPVPIETQYF
TGTGCCAGCAGCTCAACGGGTGACAGACAAACCCCAGTACCTATCGAGACCCAGTACTTC
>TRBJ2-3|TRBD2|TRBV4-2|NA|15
CASSQGEGIADTQYF
TGTGCCAGCAGCCAAGGGGAGGGTATAGCAGATACGCAGTATTTT
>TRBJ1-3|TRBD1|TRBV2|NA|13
CASGTGRGNTIYF
TGTGCCAGCGGGACAGGCCGTGGAAACACCATATATTTT
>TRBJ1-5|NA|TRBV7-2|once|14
CASSLLPGDYPQHF
TGTGCCAGCAGCTTACTCCCAGGGGATTATCCCCAGCATTTT
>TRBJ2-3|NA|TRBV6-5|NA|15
CASSYAKARTDTQYF
TGTGCCAGCAGTTATGCAAAAGCCCGGACAGATACGCAGTATTTT
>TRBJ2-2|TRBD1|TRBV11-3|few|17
CASSPRTGAWNTGELFF
TGTGCCAGCAGCCCCCGGACAGGGGCCTGGAACACCGGGGAGCTGTTTTTT
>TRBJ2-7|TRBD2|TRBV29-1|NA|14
CSVEMAGGGHEQYF
TGCAGCGTTGAAATGGCGGGAGGCGGGCACGAGCAGTACTTC
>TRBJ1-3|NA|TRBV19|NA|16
CASTTLTANSGNTIYF
TGTGCCAGTACCACACTGACAGCCAACTCTGGAAACACCATATATTTT